A single sample gave rise to the 23 T cell receptor beta chains below, sequenced in a study of shared clonotypes between healthy human individuals. The assay was immunoSEQ multiplex PCR, and TCRdb's table has in-frame clones only and misses some. The repertoire holds 2,500,000 or so clones, 85% to 95% seen once, with approximately 0.4% in the top ten. The material sequenced was naive CD4+ T cells from PBMCs. The subset was: CD45RA+ positively selected. The receptors come from a man in his late teens or twenties in good health. Some clones in this sample may be carry-over from other donors' samples.

The V and J genes are TRBV7-3 and TRBJ1-1; the D is unclear. V lost 2 bases and J 5 bases, leaving 9 bases between the germline ends. This CDR3 comprises 13 residues. Germline assignment: CDR1 SGHTA and CDR2 FQGTGA. Here the CDR3 reads CASSLGVTTEAFF. The CDR3 bases are TGTGCCAGCAGCTTAGGGGTTACGACTGAAGCTTTCTTT.

This sequence joins TRBV7-9 and TRBJ1-3; D may be TRBD1 (6 bases). The germline V gene has CDR1 SEHNR and CDR2 FQNEAQ (reference sequence). V was cut by 5 bases and J by 5 bases, with 13 bases left in between. The CDR3 contains 14 residues. The CDR3 reads CASSETGARNTIYF. The CDR3 DNA is TGTGCCAGCAGCGAGACAGGCGCACGAAACACCATATATTTT.

The chain carries TRBV30 and TRBJ2-7, with 10 bases aligning to TRBD2. Germline CDR1 GTSNPN, CDR2 SVGIG (reference sequence). Trimming removed 3 bases from V and 0 bases from J; junction bases left unmatched: 11. This CDR3 is built from 17 residues. The DNA for the CDR3 is TGTGCCTGGAGCCCTCTGGGACTAGCGCGAAGCTCCTACGAGCAGTACTTC. Amino acids: CAWSPLGLARSSYEQYF.

The chain's CDR3 is CASSLSLQETQYF. The CDR3 DNA reads TGTGCCAGCAGCCTCAGTCTCCAAGAGACCCAGTACTTC. J is TRBJ2-5 and V is TRBV7-9; D call uncertain. CDR1 SEHNR and CDR2 FQNEAQ come from the germline V gene (reference sequence). Trimming removed 5 bases at V and 1 base at J, with 8 bases between. This CDR3 comprises 13 residues.

Remarks on this clone: This specimen includes other DNA sequences encoding the same CDR3. The chain uses TRBV7-3 and TRBJ2-5; tentatively, D is TRBD1 or TRBD2 (5 bases each). The CDR3 length is 13 residues. Germline lookup yields CDR1 SGHTA and CDR2 FQGTGA. V lost 1 base to trimming and J lost 4 bases, with 7 bases between them. CDR3 nucleotide sequence: TGTGCCAGCAGCTTAAGTGGGGGAGAGACCCAGTACTTC. It codes for CASSLSGGETQYF.

Points on this clone: Other DNA sequences from this sample encode an identical CDR3 as well. The chain links TRBV7-3 to TRBJ1-2, with a weak D call TRBD1 (5 bases). The CDR3 consists of 13 residues. Trimming took off 5 bases at V and 3 bases at J, with 10 bases between the two ends. The germline V gene has CDR1 SGHTA and CDR2 FQGTGA. CDR3 region: CASSPGTDYGYTF. For the CDR3, the DNA is TGTGCCAGCAGCCCCGGGACCGACTATGGCTACACCTTC.

The chain recombines TRBV5-5 with TRBJ1-5, with 9 bases identical to TRBD1. The germline gives CDR1 SGHKS, CDR2 YYEKEE (reference sequence). This CDR3 is built from 15 residues. J was trimmed by 6 bases and V by 4 bases; bases with no gene match: 8. In DNA, the CDR3 is TGTGCCAGCAGCATTACAGGGGGCGCTGGTCAGCCCCAGCATTTT. Translation: CASSITGGAGQPQHF.

Only one count was recorded for this clone. This specimen includes other DNA sequences encoding the same CDR3. The chain carries TRBV9 and TRBJ2-1; D perhaps matches TRBD2 (6 bases). The CDR3 spans 14 residues. Trimming removed 0 bases at V and 7 bases at J, with 11 bases between. Germline V gene sequence: CDR1 SGDLS, CDR2 YYNGEE. The CDR3 region has the DNA TGTGCCAGCAGCGTAGCTCCTAGCGATAATGAGCAGTTCTTC. Its translation: CASSVAPSDNEQFF.

The genes are TRBV19 and TRBJ2-7; D ambiguous. Looked up from germline, CDR1 is LNHDA and CDR2 is SQIVND (reference sequence). Deletions cut 7 bases from V and 1 base from J, with 17 bases between. The CDR3 is 15 amino acids. The CDR3 region has the DNA TGTGCCAGTATCAATGGGGTTGACAAATCCTACGAGCAGTACTTC. This translates into CASINGVDKSYEQYF.

This clone occurred a few times. The chain employs TRBV10-2 and TRBJ1-1, with 8 bases that match TRBD1. CDR1 and CDR2 from the germline V gene are WSHSY and SAAADI. This CDR3 region has 14 residues. J gave up 1 base and V 7 bases, and 5 bases lay outside the gene matches. CDR3 DNA sequence: TGCGCCAGCACTCTGACAGGGGCGAACACTGAAGCTTTCTTT. Translating gives CASTLTGANTEAFF.

The J gene is TRBJ2-1, the V gene TRBV5-1; TRBD2 matches 13 bases. J was trimmed by 7 bases and V by 4 bases; bases with no gene match: 20. The CDR3 loop spans 20 amino acids. Looked up from germline, CDR1 is SGHRS and CDR2 is YFSETQ. CDR3 sequence (DNA): TGCGCCAGCAGCCTTCTCCAGGGACTAGCGGGACTGAAGGAGGGGAATGAGCAGTTCTTC. This encodes CASSLLQGLAGLKEGNEQFF.

The J gene is TRBJ2-7, the V gene TRBV19; the D gene is possibly TRBD2 (6 bases). The V end lost 0 bases, the J end lost 10 bases, and 13 bases lay between the germline ends. The CDR3 contains 13 residues. In germline, CDR1 is LNHDA, CDR2 SQIVND (reference sequence). CDR3 protein: CASSIDPAGSQYF. CDR3 in DNA: TGTGCCAGTAGTATAGATCCGGCGGGGAGTCAGTACTTC.

The rearrangement joins TRBV11-2 to TRBJ2-7, with 10 positions matching TRBD1. There are 15 residues in the CDR3. CDR1 is SGHAT and CDR2 is FQNNGV in the germline V gene. Germline trimming cut 4 bases from V and 2 bases from J; bases unmatched to any gene: 5. As DNA, the CDR3 is TGTGCCAGCAGCTCCCGGGACAGGGGACCCTACGAGCAGTACTTC. It translates to CASSSRDRGPYEQYF. The variable domain in full, completed from reference TRBV11-2 and TRBJ2-7, reads EAGVAQSPRYKIIEKRQSVAFWCNPISGHATLYWYQQILGQGPKLLIQFQNNGVVDDSQLPKDRFSAERLKGVDSTLKIQPAKLEDSAVYLCASSSRDRGPYEQYFGPGTRLTVT.

This clone appeared a single time. The genes are TRBV7-8 and TRBJ2-2, with D hard to call. Germline CDR1 reads SGHVS; CDR2 reads FQNEAQ. This CDR3 is 14 amino acids long. The V gene lost 4 bases and the J gene lost 1 base, with 7 bases spanning the gap. CDR3 sequence (DNA): TGTGCCAGCAGCTCTTTCTGGAACACCGGGGAGCTGTTTTTT. Translation: CASSSFWNTGELFF.

V usage is TRBV19 and J usage is TRBJ2-1, with 10 bases matching TRBD2. This CDR3 has 13 residues. J was trimmed by 8 bases and V by 6 bases; bases with no gene match: 4. The germline CDR1 and CDR2 sequences are LNHDA and SQIVND (reference sequence). CDR3 nucleotides: TGTGCCAGTAGCGATACTAGCGGGGATGAGCAGTTCTTC. Encoded protein: CASSDTSGDEQFF.

This clone appeared once. The CDR3 loop is CASTDPNYGYTF. The CDR3 bases are TGTGCCAGCACCGATCCTAACTATGGCTACACCTTC. The genes are TRBV28 and TRBJ1-2; D unclear. In germline, CDR1 is MDHEN, CDR2 SYDVKM. The CDR3 runs to 12 residues. The V end was cut by 7 bases, the J end by 0 bases, with 6 bases between.

V is TRBV4-3 and J is TRBJ2-7; the D gene is possibly TRBD2 (6 bases). CDR3 length: 15 residues. Per the germline V gene, CDR1 is LGHNA and CDR2 is YSLEER. Trimming took off 3 bases at V and 0 bases at J, with 12 bases between the two ends. In nucleotides, the CDR3 is TGCGCCAGCAGCCATCTAGCGAGGAGCTCCTACGAGCAGTACTTC. Translating gives CASSHLARSSYEQYF.

This chain uses TRBV7-8 with TRBJ2-1; weak D call: TRBD2 (6 bases). Germline CDR1 reads SGHVS; CDR2 reads FQNEAQ. V was trimmed by 5 bases and J by 6 bases, leaving 17 bases between them. The CDR3 is 15 amino acids. CDR3 residues: CASSPEGYGSNEQFF. The CDR3 DNA follows: TGTGCCAGCAGCCCCGAGGGCTACGGGAGCAATGAGCAGTTCTTC.

Regarding this clone: The sample carries other DNA sequences with the same CDR3. This rearrangement joins TRBV5-1 to TRBJ2-1; 7 nucleotides agree with TRBD1. The V gene's germline CDR1 is SGHRS and CDR2 YFSETQ. The V and J ends lost 0 bases and 2 bases, in that order; junction bases with no gene match: 2. The CDR3 covers 15 residues. The CDR3 DNA sequence: TGCGCCAGCAGCTTGGCGGGACAGACCTACAATGAGCAGTTCTTC. Translation: CASSLAGQTYNEQFF.

The V call is TRBV6-1, the J call TRBJ1-2; D may be TRBD1 (6 bases). V lost 0 bases and J lost 4, with 12 bases in between. CDR3 length: 15 amino acids. Germline V gene lookup returns CDR1 MNHNS and CDR2 SASEGT. CDR3 protein: CASSEARQAGYGYTF. The CDR3 region has the DNA TGTGCCAGCAGTGAAGCAAGACAGGCTGGCTATGGCTACACCTTC.

This chain connects TRBV11-2 to TRBJ2-7, with no clear D. CDR1 is SGHAT, CDR2 FQNNGV, per germline. The CDR3 has 13 amino acids. V was shortened by 8 bases and J by 1 base, with 12 bases between the two germline ends. The CDR3 protein is CASFPPLSYEQYF. The CDR3 coding sequence is TGTGCCAGCTTCCCCCCTTTGTCCTACGAGCAGTACTTC.

The chain recombines TRBV6-1 with TRBJ2-7; D may be TRBD1 (6 bases). Germline loops: CDR1 MNHNS, CDR2 SASEGT. This CDR3 is 13 amino acids long. With 10 bases removed from V and 2 bases from J, the gap between germline ends came to 15 bases. CDR3 residues: CATQGSLTYEQYF. The DNA for the CDR3 is TGTGCCACCCAGGGGTCCCTGACCTACGAGCAGTACTTC.

CDR3 amino acids: CASTRLGGGSYEQYF. CDR3 sequence (DNA): TGTGCCAGCACCCGTCTCGGGGGGGGCTCCTACGAGCAGTACTTC. V usage is TRBV28 and J usage is TRBJ2-7, with 8 bases that match TRBD2. The CDR3 contains 15 residues. The germline V gene encodes CDR1 MDHEN and CDR2 SYDVKM. Trimming at V came to 7 bases and at J to 0 bases, leaving 8 bases not matched to a gene.